The rows below give T cell receptor beta chains drawn from one sample of a study of beta chain features in type 1 diabetes. Measured with immunoSEQ multiplex PCR; TCRdb has only the in-frame clones, and not every one. This repertoire shows 500,000 to 650,000 clones, 12% found once; its top ten account for around 0.12%. Specimen: naive CD4+ T cells from blood. These TCRs come from a man under 40 with type 1 diabetes. CDR3s include the opening cysteine and the closing phenylalanine or tryptophan. Size is omitted from some rows. Given values are once, few, many or a class for expanded clones.

J gene	clone size	V gene	CDR3 protein
TRBJ1-6	few	TRBV9	CASSVAPGEQSPLHF
TRBJ2-5	few	TRBV7-2	CASSQTSGGRETQYF
TRBJ2-7	NA	TRBV30	CAWSGFGEQYF
TRBJ2-7	NA	TRBV9	CASSLAGNHYF
TRBJ1-6	few	TRBV5-6	CASSIGQTYSPLHF
TRBJ1-2	NA	TRBV30	CAWMSDRADGYTF
TRBJ2-7	NA	TRBV10-3	CAISLGQGKTEQYF
TRBJ1-1	few	TRBV14	CASSQVGGARTEAFF
TRBJ2-3	NA	TRBV6-5	CASILADTQYF
TRBJ2-7	few	TRBV7-2	CASSSIGASSYEQYF
TRBJ2-1	NA	TRBV25-1	CASSGLAGVNEQFF
TRBJ2-3	few	TRBV9	CASSVHIVTTTDTQYF
TRBJ2-3	NA	TRBV14	CASSPRGTGPLGTQYF
TRBJ2-7	few	TRBV29-1	CSVEKTDRGLYEQYF
TRBJ2-7	few	TRBV6-6	CASSPTGNYEQYF
TRBJ2-5	few	TRBV20-1	CSAREMETQYF
TRBJ2-1	NA	TRBV6-4	CASSDSSGREFF
TRBJ1-3	NA	TRBV9	CASSPNSDSSGNTIYF
TRBJ1-5	NA	TRBV7-2	CASSVGQGGNNQPQHF
TRBJ2-7	few	TRBV6-5	CASRRPGLNHEQYF
TRBJ1-2	few	TRBV5-8	CASSFSGWGYTF
TRBJ1-2	NA	TRBV18	CASSPSSGYGYTF
TRBJ1-6	NA	TRBV7-2	CASSPTGVNSPLHF